The rows below give T cell receptor beta chains drawn from one sample of a study of graft-versus-host responses after intestinal transplantation. Their cognate antigens are unknown. TCRdb's copy holds only in-frame clones and misses some; the assay was immunoSEQ multiplex PCR. The sample has about 70,000 clones, about 94% seen once; the top ten hold roughly 0.53%. Here the sequenced sample was unstimulated CD8+ T cells sorted from spleen or lymph node cells, taken before intestinal transplant. The receptors come from a human donor who received an intestinal transplant. Each CDR3 is given with its conserved first and last residue. Fields, in order: J gene, clone size, V gene, CDR3 protein. Clone size is not always given. Where it is, it says once, few, many or a class for expanded clones.

>TRBJ2-5|NA|TRBV30
CAWSSGTSGRGRETQYF
>TRBJ2-1|NA|TRBV5-1
CASSFGGPTYNEQFF
>TRBJ2-1|NA|TRBV29-1
CSVDREGRQFF
>TRBJ2-2|once|TRBV6-5
CASSYTNTGELFF
>TRBJ1-5|NA|TRBV27
CASSLDRAYQPQHF
>TRBJ1-1|few|TRBV11-3
CASGKGTGELTMNTEAFF
>TRBJ2-7|NA|TRBV7-9
CASSSSGTSYEQYF
>TRBJ2-4|NA|TRBV27
CASSSGVLKNIQYF
>TRBJ1-2|once|TRBV19
CASGFPAYYGYTF